The 12 T cell receptor beta chains listed next were all sequenced from one sample in a study of cytomegalovirus exposure and HLA in healthy donors. 13 Jbeta primers and 60 Vbeta primers were used for the PCR. The assay was immunoSEQ multiplex PCR, and TCRdb's table has in-frame clones only and misses some. The top ten hold over 0.6% of the sample, which has around 150,000 clones, 75% to 80% seen once. The sample taken for sequencing was PBMCs. The receptors originated from a male donor in good health and CMV-seronegative.

This clone was counted between two and nine times. The gene calls are TRBV5-1 and TRBJ1-1, with TRBD1 matching over 9 bases. The CDR3 contains 14 residues. Germline V lookup: CDR1 SGHRS, CDR2 YFSETQ. V trimming: 4 bases; J trimming: 1 base; junction bases outside the gene matches: 2. Here the CDR3 reads CASSPDRGNTEAFF. The CDR3 region has the DNA TGCGCCAGCAGCCCGGACAGGGGGAACACTGAAGCTTTCTTT. Full variable domain (missing parts from reference TRBV5-1 and TRBJ1-1): KAGVTQTPRYLIKTRGQQVTLSCSPISGHRSVSWYQQTPGQGLQFLFEYFSETQRNKGNFPGRFSGRQFSNSRSEMNVSTLELGDSALYLCASSPDRGNTEAFFGQGTRLTVV.

The chain carries TRBV7-8 and TRBJ2-1; 11 bases line up with TRBD2. The CDR3 has 17 residues. Per the germline V gene, CDR1 is SGHVS and CDR2 is FQNEAQ. Trimming removed 2 bases from V and 9 bases from J; junction bases left unmatched: 12. CDR3 loop: CASSLTSGRGYGSEQFF. The CDR3 region has the DNA TGTGCCAGCAGCTTAACTAGCGGGAGAGGTTATGGATCTGAGCAGTTCTTC.

This chain connects TRBV25-1 to TRBJ2-5; 9 bases are a match to TRBD2. V trimming: 6 bases; J trimming: 4 bases; junction bases outside the gene matches: 18. The CDR3 extends over 18 amino acids. CDR1 is MGHDK and CDR2 is SYGVNS in the germline V gene. CDR3 in DNA: TGTGCCAGCAGCGCGAACCGAGGCGCGGGAGGGCGAGGAGAGACCCAGTACTTC. Encoded protein: CASSANRGAGGRGETQYF.

The rearrangement links TRBV7-2 to TRBJ2-3; a weak D match, TRBD2 (6 bases). Germline V gene data show CDR1 as SGHTA and CDR2 as FQGNSA. The CDR3 spans 16 residues. Trimming cost V 5 bases and J 6 bases, with 21 bases left between them. CDR3 bases: TGTGCCAGCAGCCGGGGGTGGCAGACTCGTGGGGATACGCAGTATTTT. Translation: CASSRGWQTRGDTQYF. Supplemented by reference TRBV7-2 and TRBJ2-3, the full variable domain reads GAGVSQSPSNKVTEKGKDVELRCDPISGHTALYWYRQSLGQGLEFLIYFQGNSAPDKSGLPSDRFSAERTGGSVSTLTIQRTQQEDSAVYLCASSRGWQTRGDTQYFGPGTRLTVL.

This chain joins TRBV27 and TRBJ1-5; a weak D match, TRBD1 (6 bases). The V end was cut by 5 bases, the J end by 0 bases, with 11 bases between. Germline V gene sequence: CDR1 MNHEY, CDR2 SMNVEV (reference sequence). The CDR3 spans 15 residues. CDR3 loop: CASSLAGDSNQPQHF. DNA for the CDR3: TGTGCCAGCAGTCTCGCAGGGGATAGCAATCAGCCCCAGCATTTT.

V is TRBV4-1 and J is TRBJ1-1; maybe TRBD1 (6 bases). There are 14 residues in the CDR3. V lost 0 bases to trimming and J lost 5 bases, with 10 bases between them. Germline V gene data show CDR1 as MGHRA and CDR2 as YSYEKL. The CDR3 nucleotides read TGCGCCAGCAGCCAAGACGCCAGGGGAACTGAAGCTTTCTTT. It yields the protein CASSQDARGTEAFF.

The chain uses TRBV5-6 and TRBJ2-1, with TRBD1 as a possible D gene (7 bases). Germline V gene lookup returns CDR1 SGHDT and CDR2 YYEEEE. Trimming removed 0 bases at V and 1 base at J, with 14 bases between. The length of the CDR3 is 17 residues. This chain's CDR3 is CASSLVGGGASYNEQFF. For the CDR3, the DNA is TGTGCCAGCAGCTTGGTTGGAGGGGGCGCTTCCTACAATGAGCAGTTCTTC.

The chain has TRBV6-5 and TRBJ2-7, with D perhaps matching TRBD1 (5 bases). This CDR3 region has 12 residues. V dropped 7 bases and J dropped 5 bases, with 12 bases sitting between them. The germline V gene encodes CDR1 MNHEY and CDR2 SVGAGI. The CDR3 region is CASTSDTNEQYF. The CDR3 DNA is TGTGCCAGCACTTCGGACACCAACGAGCAGTACTTC.

V usage is TRBV5-6 and J usage is TRBJ1-2; no clear D gene. Trimming pared 0 bases from V and 2 bases from J, leaving 5 bases between. The CDR3 length is 13 residues. Germline values: CDR1 SGHDT, CDR2 YYEEEE. CDR3 nucleotide sequence: TGTGCCAGCAGCTTGGGGAGGAACTATGGCTACACCTTC. It is translated as CASSLGRNYGYTF.

The chain has TRBV5-1 and TRBJ2-2; TRBD1 matches at 7 bases. CDR1 and CDR2 from the germline V gene are SGHRS and YFSETQ. The V gene end was trimmed by 7 bases and the J gene end by 6 bases; junction bases not matched to a gene: 9. The CDR3 consists of 14 residues. The CDR3 coding sequence is TGCGCCAGCCGTCGGGCAGGGGGAGCCGGGGAGCTGTTTTTT. Translated, it gives CASRRAGGAGELFF.

The J gene is TRBJ2-4, the V gene TRBV18, with D possibly matching TRBD2 (5 bases). This CDR3 region has 15 residues. Germline V gives CDR1 KGHSH, CDR2 LQKENI. Trimming shortened V by 3 bases and J by 0 bases, and 9 bases separated the two germline ends. The CDR3 protein is CASSPDYLAKNIQYF. CDR3 DNA sequence: TGTGCCAGCTCACCCGACTACCTAGCCAAAAACATTCAGTACTTC.

The genes are TRBV7-2 and TRBJ2-1; a possible D gene is TRBD1 (6 bases). Germline V gene lookup returns CDR1 SGHTA and CDR2 FQGNSA. This CDR3 has 12 amino acids. V was clipped by 5 bases and J by 8 bases, with 10 bases between them. DNA for the CDR3: TGTGCCAGCAGCCTACAGGGATATGAGCAGTTCTTC. Protein product: CASSLQGYEQFF. The variable domain in full, completed from reference TRBV7-2 and TRBJ2-1, reads GAGVSQSPSNKVTEKGKDVELRCDPISGHTALYWYRQSLGQGLEFLIYFQGNSAPDKSGLPSDRFSAERTGGSVSTLTIQRTQQEDSAVYLCASSLQGYEQFFGPGTRLTVL.